A single sample gave rise to the 3 T cell receptor beta chains below, sequenced in a study of cytomegalovirus exposure and HLA in healthy donors. The PCR was carried out with 60 Vbeta primers and 13 Jbeta primers. Data came from immunoSEQ multiplex PCR; TCRdb stores just in-frame clones and leaves some out. The table includes approximately 170,000 clones, more than 60% detected once. The material sequenced was PBMCs. These receptors were obtained from a male donor in good health and CMV-seronegative.

This clone has more than one count but fewer than ten. The chain has TRBV11-1 and TRBJ1-6; D ambiguous. This CDR3 spans 13 amino acids. V lost 3 bases and J 5 bases, leaving 5 bases between the germline ends. Germline CDR1 and CDR2: SGHAT and FQDESV (reference sequence). Here the CDR3 DNA reads TGTGCCAGCAGCTTTTCTGATAATTCACCCCTCCACTTT. Its translation: CASSFSDNSPLHF.

The chain uses TRBV6-6 and TRBJ1-3, with TRBD1 identical over 7 bases. Germline V CDR1 and CDR2: MNHNY, SVGAGI (reference sequence). V gave up 4 bases and J gave up 0 bases; unmatched junction bases: 6. The CDR3 contains 16 residues. CDR3 in DNA: TGTGCCAGCAGTTCGCCGGACAGGTCCTCTGGAAACACCATATATTTT. Translated, it gives CASSSPDRSSGNTIYF.

The V gene is TRBV6-5, the J gene TRBJ1-1; D is perhaps TRBD1 (6 bases). The germline V gene has CDR1 MNHEY and CDR2 SVGAGI. This CDR3 is built from 16 residues. The ends were cut back, 0 bases at V and 0 bases at J, with 11 bases in the middle. The DNA of the CDR3 is TGTGCCAGCAGTTACTCGGCAGGGGAATTGAACACTGAAGCTTTCTTT. This codes for CASSYSAGELNTEAFF.